The 5 T cell receptor beta chains reported below all come from one sample, sequenced in a study of neurological immune-mediated disorders. Each CDR3 protein is one row after TCRdb ran MiXCR on the 5' RACE reads. The table shows fewer than 80,000 distinct CDR3 sequences, with around 5.5% occurring only once. The sample consisted of PBMCs. The receptors come from a woman aged 25 to 39 with multiple sclerosis.

V and J are TRBV6-6 and TRBJ1-5; D not certain. Germline CDR1 and CDR2: MNHNY and SVGAGI (reference sequence). The CDR3 is 13 residues long. V shed 8 bases and J shed 5 bases, with 13 bases lying between them. The CDR3 DNA reads as TGTGCCAGCGACAAAGACCCTTATCAGCCCCAGCATTTT. This codes for CASDKDPYQPQHF.

This clonotype showed up many times. In DNA form, the CDR3 reads TGTGCCAGCAGTTCCCAGATAGCCGGTGAAGCTTTCTTT. It codes for CASSSQIAGEAFF. The chain combines TRBV27 with TRBJ1-1; the D is unclear. This CDR3 has 13 amino acids. Germline lookup yields CDR1 MNHEY and CDR2 SMNVEV (reference sequence). V lost 4 bases, J lost 7 bases, and 13 bases lay in between.

This clonotype was observed a few times. J is TRBJ2-5 and V is TRBV7-2; 13 bases align to TRBD2. With 5 bases clipped from V and 7 bases from J, the junction kept 13 bases outside the gene matches. Germline V gene sequence: CDR1 SGHTA, CDR2 FQGNSA. The CDR3 sequence is 17 residues long. CDR3 coding DNA: TGTGCCAGCAGCGCACCTACTAGCGGGGGGGCCCGCTGGACCCAGTACTTC. Protein: CASSAPTSGGARWTQYF.

This clonotype was seen only a few times. A junction end diverges from the germline sequence, so it may reflect a read error. The V gene is TRBV5-5, the J gene TRBJ1-5, with unresolved D. Germline CDR1 and CDR2: SGHKS and YYEKEE (reference sequence). The CDR3 loop spans 13 amino acids. The CDR3 coding sequence is TGTGCCAGCAGCTTGGGAGTAGAACAGCCCCAGAATTTT. Its translation: CASSLGVEQPQNF.

The chain carries TRBV5-1 and TRBJ1-2; D not certain. Looked up from germline, CDR1 is SGHRS and CDR2 is YFSETQ. Between the trimmed V and J ends, which lost 0 bases and 14 bases, there was a span of 17 bases. This CDR3 is built from 13 residues. The CDR3 sequence is CASSLGSGDSSTF. Here the CDR3 DNA reads TGCGCCAGCAGCTTGGGTTCCGGCGACTCGTCAACCTTC. The whole variable domain, filled in from reference TRBV5-1 and TRBJ1-2, reads KAGVTQTPRYLIKTRGQQVTLSCSPISGHRSVSWYQQTPGQGLQFLFEYFSETQRNKGNFPGRFSGRQFSNSRSEMNVSTLELGDSALYLCASSLGSGDSSTFGSGTRLTVV.